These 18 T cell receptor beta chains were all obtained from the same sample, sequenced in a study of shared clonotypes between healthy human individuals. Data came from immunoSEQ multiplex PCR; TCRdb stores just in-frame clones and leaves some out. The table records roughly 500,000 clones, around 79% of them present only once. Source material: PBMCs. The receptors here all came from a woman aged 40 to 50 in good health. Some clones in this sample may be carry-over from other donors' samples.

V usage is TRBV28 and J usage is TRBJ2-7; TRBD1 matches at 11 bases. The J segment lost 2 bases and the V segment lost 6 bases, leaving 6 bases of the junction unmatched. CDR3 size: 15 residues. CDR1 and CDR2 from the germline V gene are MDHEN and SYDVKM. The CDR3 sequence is CASRTGQGAAYEQYF. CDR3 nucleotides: TGTGCCAGCAGAACCGGACAGGGGGCAGCCTACGAGCAGTACTTC.

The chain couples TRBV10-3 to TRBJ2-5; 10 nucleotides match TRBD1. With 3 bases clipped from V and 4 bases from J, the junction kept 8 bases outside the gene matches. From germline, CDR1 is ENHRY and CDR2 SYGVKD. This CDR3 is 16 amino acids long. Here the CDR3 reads CAISDRGTGVRETQYF. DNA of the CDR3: TGTGCCATCAGTGACCGGGGGACAGGGGTGCGAGAGACCCAGTACTTC.

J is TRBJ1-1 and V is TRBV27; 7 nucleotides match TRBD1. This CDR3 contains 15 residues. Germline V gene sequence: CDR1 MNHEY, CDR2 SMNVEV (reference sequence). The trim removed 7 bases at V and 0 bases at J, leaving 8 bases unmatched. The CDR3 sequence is CASKGGGLLNTEAFF. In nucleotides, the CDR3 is TGTGCCAGCAAAGGGGGCGGTCTACTGAACACTGAAGCTTTCTTT.

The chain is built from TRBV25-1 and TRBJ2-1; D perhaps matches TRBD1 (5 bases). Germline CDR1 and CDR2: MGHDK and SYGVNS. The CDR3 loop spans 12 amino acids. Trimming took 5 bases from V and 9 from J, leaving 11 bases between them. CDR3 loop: CASSIGASEQFF. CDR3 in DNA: TGTGCCAGCAGTATTGGGGCTAGTGAGCAGTTCTTC.

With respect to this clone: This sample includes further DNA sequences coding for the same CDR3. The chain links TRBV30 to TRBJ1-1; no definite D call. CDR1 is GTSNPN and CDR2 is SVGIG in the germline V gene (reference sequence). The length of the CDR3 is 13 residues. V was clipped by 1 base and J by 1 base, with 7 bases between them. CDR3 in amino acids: CAWSGMANTEAFF. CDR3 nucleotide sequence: TGTGCCTGGAGTGGGATGGCGAACACTGAAGCTTTCTTT.

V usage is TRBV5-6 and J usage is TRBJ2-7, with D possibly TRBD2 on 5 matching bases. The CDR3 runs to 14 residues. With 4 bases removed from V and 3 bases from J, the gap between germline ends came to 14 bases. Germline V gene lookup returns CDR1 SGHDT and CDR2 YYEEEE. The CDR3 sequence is CASSTTRGSYEQYF. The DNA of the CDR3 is TGTGCCAGCAGCACAACGAGAGGGAGCTACGAGCAGTACTTC.

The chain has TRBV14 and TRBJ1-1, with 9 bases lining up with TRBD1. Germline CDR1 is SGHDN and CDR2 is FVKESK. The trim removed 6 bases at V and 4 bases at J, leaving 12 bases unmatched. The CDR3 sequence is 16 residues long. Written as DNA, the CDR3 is TGTGCCAGCAGGCGACACGGTGGGACAGGGCGCACTGAAGCTTTCTTT. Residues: CASRRHGGTGRTEAFF.

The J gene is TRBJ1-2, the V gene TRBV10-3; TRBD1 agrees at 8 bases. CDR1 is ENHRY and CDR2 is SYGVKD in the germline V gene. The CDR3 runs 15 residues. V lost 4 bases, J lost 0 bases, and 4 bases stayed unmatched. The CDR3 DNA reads TGTGCCATCAGTGGACAGGGGTCCCCTAACTATGGCTACACCTTC. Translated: CAISGQGSPNYGYTF.

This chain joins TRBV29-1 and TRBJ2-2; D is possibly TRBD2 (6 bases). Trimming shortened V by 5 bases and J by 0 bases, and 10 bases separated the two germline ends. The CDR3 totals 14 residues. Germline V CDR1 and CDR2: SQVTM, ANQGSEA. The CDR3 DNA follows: TGCAGCGTTCTTAGCGGTGCGAACACCGGGGAGCTGTTTTTT. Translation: CSVLSGANTGELFF.

This CDR3 is CASSPSQRELDTQYF. The CDR3 DNA is TGTGCCAGCTCACCATCACAGAGGGAGTTAGATACGCAGTATTTT. The rearrangement uses TRBV18 and TRBJ2-3; D perhaps matches TRBD2 (5 bases). Germline lookup yields CDR1 KGHSH and CDR2 LQKENI. The V end was cut by 2 bases, the J end by 5 bases, with 14 bases between. CDR3 length: 15 residues.

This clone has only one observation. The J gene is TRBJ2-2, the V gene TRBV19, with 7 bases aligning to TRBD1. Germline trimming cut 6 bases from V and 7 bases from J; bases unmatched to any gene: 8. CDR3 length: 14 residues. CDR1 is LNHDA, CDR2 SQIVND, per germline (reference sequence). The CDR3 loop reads CASSPQGTVGELFF. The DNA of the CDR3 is TGTGCCAGTAGCCCACAGGGGACAGTCGGGGAGCTGTTTTTT.

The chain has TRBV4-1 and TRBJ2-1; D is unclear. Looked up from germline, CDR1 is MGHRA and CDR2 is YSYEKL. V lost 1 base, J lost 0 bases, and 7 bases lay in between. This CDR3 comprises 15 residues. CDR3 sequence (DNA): TGCGCCAGCAGCCAAGGATTCCGCTCCTACAATGAGCAGTTCTTC. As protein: CASSQGFRSYNEQFF.

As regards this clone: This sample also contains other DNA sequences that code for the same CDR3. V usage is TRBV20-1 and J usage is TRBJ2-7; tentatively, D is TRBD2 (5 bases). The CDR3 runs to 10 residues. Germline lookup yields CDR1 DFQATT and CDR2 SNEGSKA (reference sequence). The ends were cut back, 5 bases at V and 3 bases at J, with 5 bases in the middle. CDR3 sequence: CSAGSYEQYF. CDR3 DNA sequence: TGCAGTGCTGGGAGCTACGAGCAGTACTTC.

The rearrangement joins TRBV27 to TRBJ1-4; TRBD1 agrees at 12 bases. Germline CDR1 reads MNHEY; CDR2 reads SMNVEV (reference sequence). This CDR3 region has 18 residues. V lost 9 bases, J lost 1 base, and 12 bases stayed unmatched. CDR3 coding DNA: TGTGCCAGTCGGACTTGGGGGACAGGGGGCGTAACTAATGAAAAACTGTTTTTT. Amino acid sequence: CASRTWGTGGVTNEKLFF.

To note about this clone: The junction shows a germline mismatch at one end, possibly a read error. Here the CDR3 DNA reads TGCGCGTCAGGGGTCATGGGTGAAAAACTGTTTTTT. The encoded protein is CASGVMGEKLFF. V and J are TRBV28 and TRBJ1-4; possibly TRBD1 for D (6 bases). Germline V gene sequence: CDR1 MDHEN, CDR2 SYDVKM. CDR3 length: 12 amino acids.

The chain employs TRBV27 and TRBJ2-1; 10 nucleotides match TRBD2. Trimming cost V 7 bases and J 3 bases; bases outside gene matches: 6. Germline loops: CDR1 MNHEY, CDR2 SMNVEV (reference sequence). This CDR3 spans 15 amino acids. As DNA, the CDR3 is TGTGCCAGCAAACCGAGGACTAGCGGCTACAATGAGCAGTTCTTC. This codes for CASKPRTSGYNEQFF.

DNA of the CDR3: TGTGCCAGCAGTGGTCGGAGGGACCGCCACGAGCAGTACTTC. The encoded protein is CASSGRRDRHEQYF. J is TRBJ2-7 and V is TRBV6-1; D may be TRBD2 (6 bases). Trimming stripped 4 bases from V and 5 bases from J, with 15 bases between. The CDR3 covers 14 residues. Germline V lookup: CDR1 MNHNS, CDR2 SASEGT.

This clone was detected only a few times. The DNA of the CDR3 is TGTGCCAGCAGCTTAGTGGGGCTAGCGGGATCCTACGAGCAGTACTTC. This gives the protein CASSLVGLAGSYEQYF. This sequence joins TRBV7-9 and TRBJ2-5, with 9 bases identical to TRBD2. The DNA end is more similar to TRBJ2-7, so the J call may be wrong. This CDR3 has 16 amino acids. Germline V gene sequence: CDR1 SEHNR, CDR2 FQNEAQ (reference sequence).